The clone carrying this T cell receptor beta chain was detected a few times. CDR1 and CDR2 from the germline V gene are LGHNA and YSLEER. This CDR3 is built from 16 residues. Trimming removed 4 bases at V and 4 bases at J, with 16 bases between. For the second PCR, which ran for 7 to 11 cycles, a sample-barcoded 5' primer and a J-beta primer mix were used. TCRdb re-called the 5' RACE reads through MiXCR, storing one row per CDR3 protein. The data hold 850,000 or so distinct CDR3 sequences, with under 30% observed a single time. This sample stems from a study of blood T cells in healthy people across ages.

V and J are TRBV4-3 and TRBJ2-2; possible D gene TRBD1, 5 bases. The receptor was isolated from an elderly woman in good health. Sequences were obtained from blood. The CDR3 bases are TGCGCCAGCAGCCGAGACGCAGGGATTGTCACCGGGGAGCTGTTTTTT. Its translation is CASSRDAGIVTGELFF.